This T cell receptor beta chain was identified during a study of spatial heterogeneity in lung cancer. Time point here: sample taken at primary tumor resection. MiXCR was run by TCRdb on the 5' RACE reads, yielding one entry per CDR3 protein. The table has 85,000 to 100,000 distinct CDR3 sequences, less than 15% seen once. V lost 3 bases and J lost 4, with 9 bases in between. This CDR3 contains 12 residues. The germline gives CDR1 SQVTM, CDR2 ANQGSEA. V is TRBV29-1 and J is TRBJ1-2, with D possibly being TRBD1 (6 bases). This receptor was obtained from a male donor with early-stage non-small cell lung cancer. Sequencing was performed on PBMCs, taken at surgery. The CDR3 loop is CSVDDRSYGYTF. The CDR3 DNA sequence: TGCAGCGTTGACGACAGGAGCTATGGCTACACCTTC. The whole variable domain, filled in from reference TRBV29-1 and TRBJ1-2, reads SAVISQKPSRDICQRGTSLTIQCQVDSQVTMMFWYRQQPGQSLTLIATANQGSEATYESGFVIDKFPISRPNLTFSTLTVSNMSPEDSSIYLCSVDDRSYGYTFGSGTRLTVV.